This note documents a single T cell receptor beta chain sequence. Its antigen is undetermined. The data were taken from a study of CD8+ T cells in alopecia areata. Study-wide results and caveats: Alphabeta T cells residing in normal skin are also sequenced in scalp samples. Patients showed less clear TCR sequence sharing than mice, possibly partly because of HLA diversity. Higher clonality and more expanded CD8+ clones appeared in lesional than normal scalp.

As the sequencing template, cDNA was produced by extracting RNA and reverse transcribing it. Clones were sequenced by immunoSEQ multiplex PCR, and TCRdb holds only the in-frame ones, with some missing. The sample has about 110,000 clones, approximately 63% seen once. The researchers isolated CD4+ and CD8+ T cells from PBMCs by sorting. This receptor was obtained from a human donor in good health. Sequenced sample: CD8+ T cells sorted from blood.

The CDR3 nucleotides are TGTGCCAGCAGTTTATCGGACCCATCGGGTGGCTACACCTTC. Its translation: CASSLSDPSGGYTF. The chain joins TRBV28 to TRBJ1-2; D is uncertain. The germline V gene has CDR1 MDHEN and CDR2 SYDVKM. The length of the CDR3 is 14 residues. V shed 1 base and J shed 7 bases, with 13 bases lying between them.